This entry lists 23 T cell receptor beta chains sequenced from one sample in a study of blood T cell repertoires in COVID-19. Assay used: immunoSEQ multiplex PCR; TCRdb lists only in-frame clones, some missing. The table records about 180,000 clones, over 75% of them present only once. Sequencing was performed on peripheral blood. These receptors were obtained from a human donor with active or convalescent COVID-19. The donor label of this sample is uncertain.

The chain carries TRBV4-3 and TRBJ2-7; D is uncertain. The germline CDR1 and CDR2 sequences are LGHNA and YSLEER. The CDR3 loop spans 14 amino acids. V was cut by 1 base and J by 5 bases, with 12 bases left in between. DNA for the CDR3: TGCGCCAGCAGCCAAGTGCGGAGTGGCGACGAGCAGTACTTC. Its protein is CASSQVRSGDEQYF.

The chain uses TRBV13 and TRBJ1-2, with 10 bases that match TRBD1. The CDR3 contains 14 residues. Germline CDR1 and CDR2: PRHDT and FYEKMQ (reference sequence). V was pared by 8 bases and J by 4 bases, with 7 bases of the junction left unmatched. The CDR3: CASPGQGSGYGYTF. The CDR3 region has the DNA TGTGCCAGCCCGGGACAGGGGTCAGGCTATGGCTACACCTTC. Combining the CDR3 with reference TRBV13 and TRBJ1-2 gives the whole variable domain AAGVIQSPRHLIKEKRETATLKCYPIPRHDTVYWYQQGPGQDPQFLISFYEKMQSDKGSIPDRFSAQQFSDYHSELNMSSLELGDSALYFCASPGQGSGYGYTFGSGTRLTVV.

This chain links TRBV7-3 with TRBJ2-7, with TRBD2 identical over 7 bases. Germline V gene lookup returns CDR1 SGHTA and CDR2 FQGTGA. Unmatched junction bases numbered 4, after V lost 5 bases and J lost 3 bases. The CDR3 loop spans 13 amino acids. CDR3 protein: CASSPQRDYEQYF. CDR3 sequence (DNA): TGTGCCAGCAGCCCCCAGCGGGACTACGAGCAGTACTTC.

This chain uses TRBV4-1 with TRBJ1-2; D unclear. The germline gives CDR1 MGHRA, CDR2 YSYEKL. CDR3 length equals 12 residues. V gave up 2 bases and J gave up 6 bases, with 7 bases separating them. The DNA of the CDR3 is TGCGCCAGCAGCCAACAGGATAATGGCTACACCTTC. Translating gives CASSQQDNGYTF.

This clone was found once. The chain is built from TRBV6-8 and TRBJ2-5, with D possibly TRBD1 on 6 matching bases. Germline V gene sequence: CDR1 MNHGY, CDR2 SAAAGT. The V gene lost 8 bases and the J gene lost 2 bases, with 15 bases spanning the gap. The CDR3 runs 14 residues. CDR3 nucleotide sequence: TGTGCCAGCGGGGGCAAGGGGTTTCAAGAGACCCAGTACTTC. The encoded protein is CASGGKGFQETQYF.

This clone was recorded once. V is TRBV11-3 and J is TRBJ1-2; D is undetermined. The V and J ends lost 0 bases and 8 bases respectively, with 13 bases between them. CDR3 length: 14 residues. The V gene's germline CDR1 is SGHNT and CDR2 YENEEA. As DNA, the CDR3 is TGTGCCAGCAGCTTAGATGGCCAGATCGGGGGCTACACCTTC. The encoded protein is CASSLDGQIGGYTF.

The chain couples TRBV6-2 or TRBV6-3 to TRBJ2-7; maybe TRBD2 (5 bases). Germline CDR1 and CDR2: MNHEY and SVGEGT. V was clipped by 3 bases and J by 7 bases, with 19 bases between them. The CDR3 sequence is 15 residues long. The CDR3 coding sequence is TGTGCCAGCAGTTATCTCGAGTGGGGAGTGAGGGAGCAGTACTTC. Encoded protein: CASSYLEWGVREQYF.

The chain is built from TRBV11-1 and TRBJ2-2; a weak D match, TRBD2 (5 bases). Per the germline V gene, CDR1 is SGHAT and CDR2 is FQDESV (reference sequence). V shed 4 bases and J shed 0 bases, with 12 bases lying between them. This CDR3 is built from 16 residues. The CDR3: CASSSRRSANTGELFF. DNA for the CDR3: TGTGCCAGCAGCTCCCGACGTAGCGCGAACACCGGGGAGCTGTTTTTT. Supplemented by reference TRBV11-1 and TRBJ2-2, the full variable domain reads EAEVAQSPRYKITEKSQAVAFWCDPISGHATLYWYRQILGQGPELLVQFQDESVVDDSQLPKDRFSAERLKGVDSTLKIQPAELGDSAMYLCASSSRRSANTGELFFGEGSRLTVL.

V gene TRBV18 combines with J gene TRBJ1-1; perhaps TRBD1 as D (6 bases). Trimming removed 2 bases at V and 7 bases at J, with 14 bases between. This CDR3 has 14 amino acids. Per germline, CDR1 KGHSH and CDR2 LQKENI. CDR3 sequence reads: CASSPRQGTDEAFF. CDR3 nucleotides: TGTGCCAGCTCACCAAGGCAGGGGACGGATGAAGCTTTCTTT. The full variable domain, its missing parts supplied by reference TRBV18 and TRBJ1-1, is NAGVMQNPRHLVRRRGQEARLRCSPMKGHSHVYWYRQLPEEGLKFMVYLQKENIIDESGMPKERFSAEFPKEGPSILRIQQVVRGDSAAYFCASSPRQGTDEAFFGQGTRLTVV.

The rearrangement uses TRBV4-1 and TRBJ2-3; TRBD1 is a possible D gene (7 bases). V shed 1 base and J shed 6 bases, with 11 bases lying between them. Germline assignment: CDR1 MGHRA and CDR2 YSYEKL. CDR3 length equals 14 residues. The CDR3: CASSQARGDDTQYF. The CDR3 nucleotides read TGCGCCAGCAGCCAAGCCAGGGGGGACGATACGCAGTATTTT.

The chain employs TRBV30 and TRBJ2-3, with a weak D call TRBD2 (5 bases). The germline CDR1 and CDR2 sequences are GTSNPN and SVGIG (reference sequence). V lost 2 bases and J 2 bases, leaving 14 bases between the germline ends. This CDR3 region has 15 residues. Written as DNA, the CDR3 is TGTGCCTGGAGTTGGGAGAGTGGGTTCACAGATACGCAGTATTTT. This gives the protein CAWSWESGFTDTQYF.

The chain uses TRBV2 and TRBJ1-2; D not certain. This CDR3 comprises 15 residues. Germline values: CDR1 SNHLY, CDR2 FYNNEI. V was cut by 1 base and J by 1 base, with 10 bases left in between. The CDR3 region is CASSEGGGLNYGYTF. Written as DNA, the CDR3 is TGTGCCAGCAGTGAAGGGGGAGGCCTTAACTATGGCTACACCTTC.

CDR3 DNA: TGCAGTGCTAGTGTGGAGGACAGGGGCTTCCCCCAGCATTTT. It encodes CSASVEDRGFPQHF. The chain has TRBV20-1 and TRBJ1-5, with TRBD1 matching 9 bases. The CDR3 is made up of 14 amino acids. The germline V gene encodes CDR1 DFQATT and CDR2 SNEGSKA (reference sequence). The trim removed 3 bases at V and 10 bases at J, leaving 10 bases unmatched.

The chain recombines TRBV4-2 with TRBJ1-1; TRBD1 matches at 10 bases. Trimming at V came to 4 bases and at J to 1 base, leaving 15 bases not matched to a gene. Germline V gives CDR1 LGHNA, CDR2 YNFKEQ. The CDR3 runs to 19 residues. The CDR3 reads CASSPQGQGRDRSNTEAFF. DNA for the CDR3: TGTGCCAGCAGCCCTCAGGGACAGGGGCGCGACCGATCGAACACTGAAGCTTTCTTT.

This chain joins TRBV27 and TRBJ2-7, with D maybe TRBD2 (7 bases). From germline, CDR1 is MNHEY and CDR2 SMNVEV (reference sequence). The V end lost 5 bases, the J end lost 3 bases, and 20 bases lay between the germline ends. The CDR3 runs 16 residues. The CDR3 here is CASSPRWGGHGYEQYF. DNA of the CDR3: TGTGCCAGCAGTCCACGATGGGGGGGGCATGGCTACGAGCAGTACTTC.

The chain has TRBV6-5 and TRBJ2-5; TRBD2 matches 9 bases. Germline CDR1 and CDR2: MNHEY and SVGAGI. J was trimmed by 3 bases and V by 8 bases; bases with no gene match: 10. This CDR3 is 15 amino acids long. Written as DNA, the CDR3 is TGTGCCAGCGTCCTCCACGCGGGAGGGAAAGAGACCCAGTACTTC. This sequence encodes CASVLHAGGKETQYF.

The rearrangement joins TRBV28 to TRBJ1-2; D unclear. The CDR3 contains 12 residues. Per the germline V gene, CDR1 is MDHEN and CDR2 is SYDVKM. Trimming removed 2 bases from V and 8 bases from J, with 9 bases in between. CDR3 in DNA: TGTGCCAGCAGTTTACCACAGCGGGGCTACACCTTC. It encodes CASSLPQRGYTF.

This clone was seen only once. A junction boundary mismatches the germline segment, possibly from a read error. The chain uses TRBV4-2 and TRBJ2-7; 10 nucleotides align to TRBD2. The CDR3 has 19 residues. Per germline, CDR1 LGHNA and CDR2 YNFKEQ. The CDR3 region has the DNA TGTGCCAGCAGCCACAGAGGGCAAGCGGGGGGGCTCTTCTCCTACGAGCAGTACTTT. Its protein product is CASSHRGQAGGLFSYEQYF.

The chain has TRBV19 and TRBJ1-1; unclear D gene. The CDR3 contains 13 residues. Germline V lookup: CDR1 LNHDA, CDR2 SQIVND (reference sequence). V lost 2 bases and J lost 0, with 4 bases in between. This CDR3 is CASSINMNTEAFF. Here the CDR3 DNA reads TGTGCCAGTAGTATAAATATGAACACTGAAGCTTTCTTT. Full variable domain (rest looked up from reference TRBV19 and TRBJ1-1): DGGITQSPKYLFRKEGQNVTLSCEQNLNHDAMYWYRQDPGQGLRLIYYSQIVNDFQKGDIAEGYSVSREKKESFPLTVTSAQKNPTAFYLCASSINMNTEAFFGQGTRLTVV.

The chain couples TRBV5-6 to TRBJ1-2; TRBD1 matches 9 bases. The CDR3 runs 14 residues. Trimming cost V 4 bases and J 5 bases; bases outside gene matches: 6. Germline V gene sequence: CDR1 SGHDT, CDR2 YYEEEE. The CDR3 DNA reads as TGTGCCAGCAGCGAGGGACAGGGTAGTTATGGCTACACCTTC. It codes for CASSEGQGSYGYTF.

The V gene is TRBV5-1, the J gene TRBJ1-2; a possible D gene is TRBD1 (5 bases). This CDR3 spans 13 amino acids. V lost 5 bases and J 2 bases, leaving 10 bases between the germline ends. The germline CDR1 and CDR2 sequences are SGHRS and YFSETQ. The CDR3 here is CASSRGGNYGYTF. The CDR3 DNA reads TGCGCCAGCAGTCGGGGGGGGAACTATGGCTACACCTTC.

The chain is built from TRBV6-4 and TRBJ2-1; 9 bases are a match to TRBD2. This CDR3 contains 15 residues. Trimming cost V 4 bases and J 4 bases; bases outside gene matches: 5. Germline V CDR1 and CDR2: MRHNA, SNTAGT. This chain's CDR3 is CASSVASGEYNEQFF. CDR3 sequence (DNA): TGTGCCAGCAGTGTCGCTAGCGGGGAATACAATGAGCAGTTCTTC.

The chain links TRBV2 to TRBJ2-2; TRBD1 matches 9 bases. J gave up 7 bases and V 6 bases, and 9 bases lay outside the gene matches. The CDR3 loop spans 15 amino acids. Germline V lookup: CDR1 SNHLY, CDR2 FYNNEI. The CDR3 DNA is TGTGCCAGCAGACAGGACAGGGGAGGGTTCGGGGAGCTGTTTTTT. Translated: CASRQDRGGFGELFF.